This T cell receptor beta chain appears in the sequencing data of a study of cytomegalovirus exposure and HLA in healthy donors. There are 13 residues in the CDR3. With 4 bases removed from V and 5 bases from J, the gap between germline ends came to 11 bases. CDR1 SGHTA and CDR2 FQGTGA come from the germline V gene. As to this clone: Antigen unknown.

Whole-study findings and limits: Analysis performed later found around 15,000 TCR beta sequences associated with HLA alleles at 0.05 false discovery rate. In a later analysis, TCR beta V- and J-gene trimming was associated with a missense DCLRE1C variant.

The PCR made use of 60 Vbeta and 13 Jbeta primers. Per the study methods: An analysis that came later counted 77 million or so unique TCR beta chains, approximately 10 million shared. Sequencing was performed with immunoSEQ multiplex PCR; in TCRdb, only in-frame clones are kept and a portion is missing. From that table come the V and J calls and clone size; the DNA was used to work out D and trimming. This table has some 130,000 clones, roughly 78% appearing once. The sequenced material came from PBMCs. The receptor comes from a woman younger than 45 in good health and CMV-seropositive. This sequence joins TRBV7-3 and TRBJ2-5, with D possibly being TRBD2 (5 bases). The DNA for the CDR3 is TGTGCCAGCAGCTCCGGGTCGGGGGAGACCCAGTACTTC. It specifies CASSSGSGETQYF.